This T cell receptor beta chain was identified in a study of T cell responses to AZD1222 COVID-19 vaccine. CDR1 is MDHEN, CDR2 SYDVKM, per germline. The ends lost 6 bases at V and 5 bases at J; junction bases unmatched: 8. This CDR3 contains 14 residues. This table comes from immunoSEQ multiplex PCR, and its TCRdb copy is limited to in-frame clones, with some not included. The repertoire holds fewer than 90,000 clones, with 90% to 95% as singletons. Regarding the study as a whole: Baseline serology detected seropositivity in only five to seven AZD1222 recipients. In the spike-specific TCR repertoire, nearly half reportedly target unmutated variant regions. White British people made up most donors, females outnumbered males, and clonal diversity was possibly underestimated.

In regard to this clone: Its antigen remains unidentified.

Second doses at about 4 or about 12 weeks were pooled. V usage is TRBV28 and J usage is TRBJ1-2; 8 bases line up with TRBD1. Sequencing was performed on peripheral blood, taken 28 days after the second AZD1222 dose. The origin of this receptor is an adult who received the AZD1222 COVID-19 vaccine. CDR3: CASRETGGSYGYTF. CDR3 DNA: TGTGCCAGCAGGGAAACAGGGGGATCGTATGGCTACACCTTC.